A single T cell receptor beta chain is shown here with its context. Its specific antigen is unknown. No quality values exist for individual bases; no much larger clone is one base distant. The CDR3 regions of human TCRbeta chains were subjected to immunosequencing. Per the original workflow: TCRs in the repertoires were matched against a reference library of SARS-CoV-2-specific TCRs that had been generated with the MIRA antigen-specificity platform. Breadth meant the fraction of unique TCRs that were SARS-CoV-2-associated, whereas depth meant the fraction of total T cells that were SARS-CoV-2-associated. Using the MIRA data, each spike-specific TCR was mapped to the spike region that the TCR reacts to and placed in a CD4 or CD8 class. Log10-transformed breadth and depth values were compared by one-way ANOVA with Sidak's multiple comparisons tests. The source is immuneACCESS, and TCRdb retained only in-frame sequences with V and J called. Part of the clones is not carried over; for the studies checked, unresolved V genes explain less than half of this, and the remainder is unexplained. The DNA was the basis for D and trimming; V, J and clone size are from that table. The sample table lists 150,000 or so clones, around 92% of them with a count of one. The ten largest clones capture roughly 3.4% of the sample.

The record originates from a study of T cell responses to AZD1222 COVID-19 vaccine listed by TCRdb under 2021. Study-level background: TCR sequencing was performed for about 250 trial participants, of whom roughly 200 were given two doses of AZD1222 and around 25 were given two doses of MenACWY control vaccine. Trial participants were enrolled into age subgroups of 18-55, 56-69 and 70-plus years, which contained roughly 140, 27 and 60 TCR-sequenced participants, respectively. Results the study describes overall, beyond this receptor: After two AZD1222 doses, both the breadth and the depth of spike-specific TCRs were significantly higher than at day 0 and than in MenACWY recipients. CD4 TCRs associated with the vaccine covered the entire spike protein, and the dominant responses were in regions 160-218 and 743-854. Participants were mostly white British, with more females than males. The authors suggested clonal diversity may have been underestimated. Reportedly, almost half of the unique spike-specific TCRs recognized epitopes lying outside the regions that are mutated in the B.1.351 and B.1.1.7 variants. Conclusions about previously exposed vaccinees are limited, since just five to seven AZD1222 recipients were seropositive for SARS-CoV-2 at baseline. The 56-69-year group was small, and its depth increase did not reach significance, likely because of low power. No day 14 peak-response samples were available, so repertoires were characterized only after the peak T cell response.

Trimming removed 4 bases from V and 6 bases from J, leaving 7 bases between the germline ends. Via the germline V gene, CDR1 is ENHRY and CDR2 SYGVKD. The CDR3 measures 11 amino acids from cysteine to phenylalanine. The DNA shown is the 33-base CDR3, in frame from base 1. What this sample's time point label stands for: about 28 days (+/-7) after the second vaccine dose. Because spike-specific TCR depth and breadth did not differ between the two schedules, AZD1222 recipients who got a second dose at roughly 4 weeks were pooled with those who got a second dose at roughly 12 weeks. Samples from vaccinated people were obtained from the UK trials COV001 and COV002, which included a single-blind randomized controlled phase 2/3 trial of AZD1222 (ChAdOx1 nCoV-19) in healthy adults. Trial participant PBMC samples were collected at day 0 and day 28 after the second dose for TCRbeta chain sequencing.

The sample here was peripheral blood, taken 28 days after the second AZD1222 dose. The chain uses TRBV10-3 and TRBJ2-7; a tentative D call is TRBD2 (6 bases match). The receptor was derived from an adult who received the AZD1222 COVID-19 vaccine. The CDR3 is CAISGGIEQYF. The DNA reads TGTGCCATCAGTGGCGGGATCGAGCAGTACTTC.